The rows below give T cell receptor beta chains drawn from one sample of a study of OX40 agonist ivuxolimab in advanced cancers. Clones were sequenced by immunoSEQ multiplex PCR, and TCRdb holds only the in-frame ones, with some missing. Of about 37,000 clones listed, about 82% were seen once; the top ten hold less than 45%. The sample in question was CD4+ or CD8+ T cells sorted from blood, obtained in a trial of the OX40 agonist ivuxolimab. These receptors all stem from an adult with an advanced solid tumor such as melanoma, head and neck, liver or kidney cancer. CDR3s include the opening cysteine and the closing phenylalanine or tryptophan. A D gene is named only where the DNA matches it firmly. The size entry is marked missing in some rows and otherwise reads once, few, many or a size class.

clone size	D gene	V gene	J gene	CDR3 DNA	CDR3 protein
.	TRBD2	TRBV6-5	TRBJ2-1	TGTGCCAGCAGCGACCCCGGGACTAGCGAGCAGTTCTTC	CASSDPGTSEQFF
.	.	TRBV7-9	TRBJ2-7	TGTGCCAGCAGTCTAATGTGGGGCGAGCAGTACTTC	CASSLMWGEQYF
once	.	TRBV5-1	TRBJ2-5	TGCGCCAGCAGCTTGGAAACAGCATTGCCCCAGTACTTC	CASSLETALPQYF
.	.	TRBV11-2	TRBJ2-7	TGTGCCAGCAGCCTACGGGGTCCCTCAGACTTC	CASSLRGPSDF
.	TRBD2	TRBV5-4	TRBJ2-1	TGTGCCAGCAGCTTGGGAGGCTCCGCTAGCGGGGGGCAGCAGTTCTTC	CASSLGGSASGGQQFF
.	.	TRBV7-2	TRBJ2-1	TGTGCCAGCAGCCAACTAGCAGGTGAGCAGTTCTTC	CASSQLAGEQFF
.	.	TRBV4-1	TRBJ1-5	TGCGCCAGCAGCCAAGATCGGCTTCAGGATCAGCCCCAGCATTTT	CASSQDRLQDQPQHF
.	.	TRBV18	TRBJ1-3	TGTGCCAGCTACGGACAGCTCGACTCTGGAAACACCATATATTTT	CASYGQLDSGNTIYF
.	.	TRBV11-2	TRBJ2-1	TGTGCCAGCAGCTTCGAATACCGAGACAATGAGCAGTTCTTC	CASSFEYRDNEQFF
.	.	TRBV7-9	TRBJ2-5	TGTGCCAGCAGGCCGGACGTCGGTTTGGGAGAGACCCAGTACTTC	CASRPDVGLGETQYF
.	.	TRBV18	TRBJ2-3	TGTGCCAGCTCACCCCCAGTGGAAGATACGCAGTATTTT	CASSPPVEDTQYF
.	.	TRBV14	TRBJ2-1	TGTGCCAGCAGCCAAAAAGGACCCCTAGCTAGCCAATACAATGAGCAGTTCTTC	CASSQKGPLASQYNEQFF
.	.	TRBV15	TRBJ1-5	TGTGCCACCAGCAGATCACGAACGGTTACAAGCAATCAGCCCCAGCATTTT	CATSRSRTVTSNQPQHF
.	.	TRBV30	TRBJ1-1	TGTGCCTGGAGCCAGGACCCGAACACTGAAGCTTTCTTT	CAWSQDPNTEAFF
.	.	TRBV6-1	TRBJ1-2	TGTGCCAGCACAAACACGGCGAAGGGTGGAGGCTACACCTTC	CASTNTAKGGGYTF
.	.	TRBV9	TRBJ1-2	TGTGCCAGCAGCCTAAGACAGGTTGGTGGCTACACCTTC	CASSLRQVGGYTF
.	.	TRBV19	TRBJ2-2	TGTGCCAGTAGTAGACGGACGAACACCGGGGAGCTGTTTTTT	CASSRRTNTGELFF
.	.	TRBV5-4	TRBJ2-2	TGTGCCAGCAGCGCCCTTGGAGCGGCGAACACCGGGGAGCTGTTTTTT	CASSALGAANTGELFF
.	.	TRBV19	TRBJ1-5	TGTGCCAGTAGTATCGGGGCAGGCCATAGCAATCAGCCCCAGCATTTT	CASSIGAGHSNQPQHF
few	TRBD1	TRBV9	TRBJ1-2	TGTGCCAGCAGCGTAGGCGGGACAGGGGGAAGCTACACCTTC	CASSVGGTGGSYTF
.	.	TRBV2	TRBJ2-1	TGTGCCAGCAGCCCGACGGGGACATTGGGTGAGCAGTTCTTC	CASSPTGTLGEQFF
few	.	TRBV19	TRBJ1-2	TGTGCCAGTAGTATGGTCGAGCGGGATGGCTATGGCTACACCTTC	CASSMVERDGYGYTF
.	TRBD2	TRBV5-1	TRBJ2-1	TGCGCCAGCAGCTTGAGCGGGAGTCTTGATGAGCAGTTCTTC	CASSLSGSLDEQFF
.	.	TRBV5-6	TRBJ2-7	TGTGCCAGCAGAAGCAGGGCTCACGAGCAGTACTTC	CASRSRAHEQYF
.	TRBD1	TRBV30	TRBJ2-5	TGTGCCTGGAGTAGAGGGGGCGCATGGGAGACCCAGTACTTC	CAWSRGGAWETQYF
.	.	TRBV11-2	TRBJ2-7	TGTGCCAGCAGCTTAGATGGTCCATCCTACGAGCAGTACTTC	CASSLDGPSYEQYF
.	TRBD1	TRBV9	TRBJ1-1	TGTGCCAGCAGCGCGACAGGGGAAGGCGGCACTGAAGCTTTCTTT	CASSATGEGGTEAFF
.	.	TRBV6-1	TRBJ1-5	TGTGCCAGCAGTGTTCGACACCTTAGCAATCAGCCCCAGCATTTT	CASSVRHLSNQPQHF
.	TRBD1	TRBV7-3	TRBJ2-3	TGTGCCAGCAGCTTGTTCGGGACAGGGGGAGATACGCAGTATTTT	CASSLFGTGGDTQYF
once	.	TRBV4-1	TRBJ2-5	TGCGCCAGCAGCCAAGTCCTCCAGGGGAAAGAAGAGACCCAGTACTTC	CASSQVLQGKEETQYF
once	.	TRBV7-9	TRBJ2-3	TGTGCCAGCAGCTTAGTACAAAGCACAGATACGCAGTATTTT	CASSLVQSTDTQYF